This T cell receptor (beta chain) was captured by sequencing in a study of response to subunit inactivated influenza vaccine. The V gene lost 5 bases and the J gene lost 14 bases, with 15 bases spanning the gap. Germline assignment: CDR1 SGHTA and CDR2 FQGNSA. The CDR3 runs to 12 residues. One entry per CDR3 protein results from TCRdb running MiXCR on the RT-PCR reads. The sample records more than 450,000 distinct CDR3 sequences, 11% being singletons. These data also formed part of another study, on T cells expressing NK-cell markers. That paper states: What made the TCR beta cDNA was 5'RACE template switching with UMIs. It is unclear if expanded NKG2C-expressing clones target HCMV antigens.

The sample consisted of PBMCs from blood, taken on the day of vaccination. The origin of this receptor is a man over 45 who received an inactivated influenza vaccine. The gene calls are TRBV7-2 and TRBJ1-4; D is possibly TRBD1 (6 bases). The CDR3 protein is CASSPTTGSLFF. In nucleotides, the CDR3 is TGTGCCAGCAGCCCGACGACAGGCAGTCTGTTTTTT.